This T cell receptor (beta chain) was obtained from a study of shared clonotypes between healthy human individuals. The V end lost 5 bases, the J end lost 3 bases, and 20 bases lay between the germline ends. Germline lookup yields CDR1 MNHEY and CDR2 SMNVEV (reference sequence). The CDR3 loop spans 16 amino acids. The data were produced by immunoSEQ multiplex PCR, yet TCRdb's version contains in-frame clones alone and is incomplete. Of approximately 88,000 clones detected, about 70% appear once; the ten largest clones hold 50%. Worth noting for this clone: The antigen is unknown.

Study-wide findings and caveats: It was expected that sequencing depth would affect clonotype sharing among donors.

The source is a man in his thirties or forties in good health. What was sequenced was memory CD8+ T cells sorted from blood. Subset meaning: CD45RO+ cells pooled with CCR7-negative TemRA cells. The chain carries TRBV27 and TRBJ2-7; D may match TRBD1 or TRBD2 (6 bases each). CDR3 coding DNA: TGTGCCAGCAGTCCCATCCCGGGGGCTTCGGACTACGAGCAGTACTTC. Translated, it gives CASSPIPGASDYEQYF.